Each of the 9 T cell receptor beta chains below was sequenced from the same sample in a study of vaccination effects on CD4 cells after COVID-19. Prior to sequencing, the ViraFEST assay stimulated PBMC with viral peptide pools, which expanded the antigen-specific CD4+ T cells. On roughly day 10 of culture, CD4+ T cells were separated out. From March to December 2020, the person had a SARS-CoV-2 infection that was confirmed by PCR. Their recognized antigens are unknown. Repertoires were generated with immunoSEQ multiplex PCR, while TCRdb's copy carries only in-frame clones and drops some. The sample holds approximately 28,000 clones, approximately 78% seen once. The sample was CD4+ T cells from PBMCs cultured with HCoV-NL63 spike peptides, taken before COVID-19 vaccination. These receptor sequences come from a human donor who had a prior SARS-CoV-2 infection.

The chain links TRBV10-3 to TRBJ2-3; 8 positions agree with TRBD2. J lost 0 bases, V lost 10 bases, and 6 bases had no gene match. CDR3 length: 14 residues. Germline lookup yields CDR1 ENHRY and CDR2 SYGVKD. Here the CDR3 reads CATGGVSSTDTQYF. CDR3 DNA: TGTGCCACCGGGGGGGTGTCTAGCACAGATACGCAGTATTTT.

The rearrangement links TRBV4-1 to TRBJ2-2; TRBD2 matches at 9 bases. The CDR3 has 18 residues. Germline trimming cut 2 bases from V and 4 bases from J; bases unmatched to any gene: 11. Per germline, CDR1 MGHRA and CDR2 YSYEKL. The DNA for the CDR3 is TGCGCCAGCAGCCAAAATAGAGGGGGACTAGCCCTCACCGGGGAGCTGTTTTTT. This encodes CASSQNRGGLALTGELFF.

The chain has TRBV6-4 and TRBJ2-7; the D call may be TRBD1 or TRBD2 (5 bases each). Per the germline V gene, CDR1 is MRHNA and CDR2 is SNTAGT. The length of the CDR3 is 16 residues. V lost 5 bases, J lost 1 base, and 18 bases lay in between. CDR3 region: CASSLRGAFLSYEQYF. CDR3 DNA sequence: TGTGCCAGCAGTTTAAGAGGGGCTTTTTTGTCCTACGAGCAGTACTTC.

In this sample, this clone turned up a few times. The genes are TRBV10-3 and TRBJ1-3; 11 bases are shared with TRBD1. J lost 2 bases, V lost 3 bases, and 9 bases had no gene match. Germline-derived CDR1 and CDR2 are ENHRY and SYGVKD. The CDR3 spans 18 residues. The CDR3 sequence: CAISEGSGQGATGNTIYF. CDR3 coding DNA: TGTGCCATCAGTGAAGGTAGTGGACAGGGGGCAACTGGAAACACCATATATTTT.

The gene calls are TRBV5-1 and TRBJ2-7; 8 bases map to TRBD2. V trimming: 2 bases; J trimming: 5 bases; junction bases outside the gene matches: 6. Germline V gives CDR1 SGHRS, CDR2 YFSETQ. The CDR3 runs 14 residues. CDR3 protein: CASSLIAGSHEQYF. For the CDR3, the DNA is TGCGCCAGCAGCTTAATAGCGGGGTCGCACGAGCAGTACTTC. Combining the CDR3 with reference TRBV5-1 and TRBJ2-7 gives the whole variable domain KAGVTQTPRYLIKTRGQQVTLSCSPISGHRSVSWYQQTPGQGLQFLFEYFSETQRNKGNFPGRFSGRQFSNSRSEMNVSTLELGDSALYLCASSLIAGSHEQYFGPGTRLTVT.

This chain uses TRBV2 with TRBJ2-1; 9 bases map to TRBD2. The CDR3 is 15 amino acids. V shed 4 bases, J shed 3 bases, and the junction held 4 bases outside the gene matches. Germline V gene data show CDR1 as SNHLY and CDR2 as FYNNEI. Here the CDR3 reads CASSASRGGYNEQFF. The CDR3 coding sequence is TGTGCCAGCAGTGCTTCGCGGGGGGGCTACAATGAGCAGTTCTTC. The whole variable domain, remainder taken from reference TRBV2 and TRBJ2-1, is EPEVTQTPSHQVTQMGQEVILRCVPISNHLYFYWYRQILGQKVEFLVSFYNNEISEKSEIFDDQFSVERPDGSNFTLKIRSTKLEDSAMYFCASSASRGGYNEQFFGPGTRLTVL.

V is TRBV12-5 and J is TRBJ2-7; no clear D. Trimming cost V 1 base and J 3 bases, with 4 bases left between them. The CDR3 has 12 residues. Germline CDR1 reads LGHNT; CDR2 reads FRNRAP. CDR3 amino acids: CASGLENYEQYF. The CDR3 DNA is TGTGCTAGTGGTTTGGAGAACTACGAGCAGTACTTC. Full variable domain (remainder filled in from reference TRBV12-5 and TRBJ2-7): DARVTQTPRHKVTEMGQEVTMRCQPILGHNTVFWYRQTMMQGLELLAYFRNRAPLDDSGMPKDRFSAEMPDATLATLKIQPSEPRDSAVYFCASGLENYEQYFGPGTRLTVT.

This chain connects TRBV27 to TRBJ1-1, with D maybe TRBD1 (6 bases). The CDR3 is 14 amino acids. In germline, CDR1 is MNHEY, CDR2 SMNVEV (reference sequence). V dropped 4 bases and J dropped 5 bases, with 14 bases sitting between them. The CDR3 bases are TGTGCCAGCAGTTCAGGGGAGGTGTGGACTGAAGCTTTCTTT. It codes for CASSSGEVWTEAFF.

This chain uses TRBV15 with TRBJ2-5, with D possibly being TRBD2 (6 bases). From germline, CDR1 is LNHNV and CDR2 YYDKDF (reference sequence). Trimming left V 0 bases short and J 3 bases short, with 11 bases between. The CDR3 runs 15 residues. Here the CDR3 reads CATSRDPPGEETQYF. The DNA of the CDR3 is TGTGCCACCAGCAGAGATCCCCCGGGAGAAGAGACCCAGTACTTC.